This T cell receptor beta chain originates from a study of blood T cell repertoires in COVID-19. Study background: T cells, B-cell-depleted T cells, or PBMCs provided the cDNA or gDNA that served as material.

Per germline, CDR1 SGHVS and CDR2 FNYEAQ. Trimming took 5 bases from V and 9 from J, leaving 14 bases between them. The CDR3 spans 14 residues. This clone was observed once. Per the original data handling: Researchers report that nucleated cell counts were estimated from reference gene primer amplification. Produced via immunoSEQ multiplex PCR; TCRdb's table is partial and in-frame only. V and J calls and clone size are as listed in that table; D and trimming were resolved from the DNA. Here the sample spans more than 250,000 clones, 80% to 90% being singletons. This chain joins TRBV7-6 and TRBJ1-6; D may be TRBD1 (5 bases). The TCR sequence derives from a middle-aged man with active or convalescent COVID-19. Sequenced input: peripheral blood. In DNA form, the CDR3 reads TGTGCCAGCAGCCACGACAGCCTGGGTTCACCCCTCCACTTT. It is translated as CASSHDSLGSPLHF.